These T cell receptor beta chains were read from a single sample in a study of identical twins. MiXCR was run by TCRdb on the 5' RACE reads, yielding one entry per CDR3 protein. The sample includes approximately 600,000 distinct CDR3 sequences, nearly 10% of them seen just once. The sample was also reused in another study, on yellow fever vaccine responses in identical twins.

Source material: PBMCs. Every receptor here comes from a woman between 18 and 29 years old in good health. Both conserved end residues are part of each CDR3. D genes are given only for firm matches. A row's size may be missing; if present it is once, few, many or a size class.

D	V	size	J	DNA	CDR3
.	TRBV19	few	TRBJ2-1	TGTGCCAGTACTCTAGGTATGACGCAGTTCTTC	CASTLGMTQFF
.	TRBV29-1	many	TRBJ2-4	TGCAGCGTTGAAAGGAGGGAAGGAGGCAAAAACATTCAGTACTTC	CSVERREGGKNIQYF
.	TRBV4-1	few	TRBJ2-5	TGCGCCAGCAGCCTCCGACGGATGTCCCAAGAGACCCAGTACTTC	CASSLRRMSQETQYF
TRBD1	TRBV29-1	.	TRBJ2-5	TGCAGCGCCAGAGGGGACAGGGTTCGAGAGACCCAGTACTTC	CSARGDRVRETQYF
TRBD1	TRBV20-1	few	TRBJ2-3	TGCAGTGCTAGAGCAGGGGGTGGCACAGATACGCAGTATTTT	CSARAGGGTDTQYF
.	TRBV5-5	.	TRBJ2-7	TGTGCCAGCAGCTTGGTCGGATGGGACTCCTACGAGCAGTACTTC	CASSLVGWDSYEQYF
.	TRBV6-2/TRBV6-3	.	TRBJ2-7	TGTGCCAGCAGTTACTCGAAGGAGGGGGCAGTCCCCTACGAGCAGTACTTC	CASSYSKEGAVPYEQYF
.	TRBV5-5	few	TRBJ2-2	TGTGCCAGCACCCAAGTGGCAGAGAACACCGGGGAGCTGTTTTTT	CASTQVAENTGELFF
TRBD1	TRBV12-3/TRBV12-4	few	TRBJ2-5	TGTGCCAGCAGTCGCGCCGGGACAGGGGCAGAGACCCAGTACTTC	CASSRAGTGAETQYF
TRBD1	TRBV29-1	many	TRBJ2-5	TGCAGCGTCCATGGGACAGGGGTAGGAGAGACCCAGTACTTC	CSVHGTGVGETQYF
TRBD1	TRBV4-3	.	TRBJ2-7	TGCGCCAGCAGCCAGGCTACAGGGGGCAAATTTGGAGAGCAGTACTTC	CASSQATGGKFGEQYF
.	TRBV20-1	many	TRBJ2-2	TGCAGTGCTAGGATGGGGGCGCTCCCCGGGGAGCTGTTTTTT	CSARMGALPGELFF
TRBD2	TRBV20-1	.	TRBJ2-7	TGCAGTGCTGGGGAACCTAGCGGGGGGACCTACGAGCAGTACTTC	CSAGEPSGGTYEQYF
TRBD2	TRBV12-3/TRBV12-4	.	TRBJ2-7	TGTGCCAGCAGTCCAATTTTATCTAGCGGGGGGCCCGAGCAGTACTTC	CASSPILSSGGPEQYF
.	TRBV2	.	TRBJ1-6	TGTGCCAGCATGGGAGAGAGCTCCTATAATTCACCCCTCCACTTT	CASMGESSYNSPLHF
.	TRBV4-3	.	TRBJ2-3	TGCGCCAGCAGCCAAGAGGAGGTAGATACGCAGTATTTT	CASSQEEVDTQYF
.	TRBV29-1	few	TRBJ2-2	TGCAGCGTTGACGAGCTGAACACCGGGGAGCTGTTTTTT	CSVDELNTGELFF
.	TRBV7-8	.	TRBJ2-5	TGTGCCAGCAGCTTACTAAGCGAATGGGAGACCCAGTACTTC	CASSLLSEWETQYF
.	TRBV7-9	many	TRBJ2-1	TGTGCCAGCGGGAGTGAGCAGTTCTTC	CASGSEQFF
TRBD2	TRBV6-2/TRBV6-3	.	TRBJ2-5	TGTCTCAGCGGAACTAGCGGGAGACAAGAGACCCAGTACTTC	CLSGTSGRQETQYF
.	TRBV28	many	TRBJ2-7	TGTGCCAGCAGCCGGTTCTACGAGCAGTACTTC	CASSRFYEQYF
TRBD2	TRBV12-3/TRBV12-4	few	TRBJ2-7	TGTGCCAGCAGTTTTCGGGGGGAGAGCTCCTACGAGCAGTACTTC	CASSFRGESSYEQYF
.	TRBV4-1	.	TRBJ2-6	TGCGCCAGCAGCCAAATTGACATGCAACTTACCGGGGCCAACGTCCTGACTTTC	CASSQIDMQLTGANVLTF
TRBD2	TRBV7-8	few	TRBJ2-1	TGTGCCAGCAGCTTAGCGGAAGGGGCGGGGAGGGCCAATGAGCAGTTCTTC	CASSLAEGAGRANEQFF
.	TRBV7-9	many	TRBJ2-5	TGTGCCAGCCTAGGCACTAGGGGTGAGACCCAGTACTTC	CASLGTRGETQYF
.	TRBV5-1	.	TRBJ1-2	TGCGCCAGCAGCTTGGGGCCGGCAGGGAACTATGGCTACACCTTC	CASSLGPAGNYGYTF
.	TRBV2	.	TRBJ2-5	TGTGCCAACCTGGCAGGACCGTTTACTGAGACCCAGTACTTC	CANLAGPFTETQYF
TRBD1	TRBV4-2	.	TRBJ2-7	TGTGCCAGCAGGGCGCGACAGGGCCCCTACGAGCAGTACTTC	CASRARQGPYEQYF
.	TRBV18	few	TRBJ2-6	TGTGCCAGCTCAGGCAACGTCCTGACTTTC	CASSGNVLTF
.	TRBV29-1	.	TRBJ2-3	TGCAGCGTGGAGGGGGGACAGAGCACAGATACGCAGTATTTT	CSVEGGQSTDTQYF
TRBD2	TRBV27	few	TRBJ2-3	TGTGCCAGCAGTTTGATAGCGGGAGCGGTAGATACGCAGTATTTT	CASSLIAGAVDTQYF
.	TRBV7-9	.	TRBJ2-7	TGTGCCAGCAGCTTAGTAGGGGGGGAGACGTATTCCTACGAGCAGTACTTC	CASSLVGGETYSYEQYF
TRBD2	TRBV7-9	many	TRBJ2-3	TGTGCCAGCAGCCATAGCGGGAGTGTCGATACGCAGTATTTT	CASSHSGSVDTQYF
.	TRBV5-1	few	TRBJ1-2	TGCGCCAGCAGCCCACCGCCGGGGCGCCTGGTGCCGTCTGGTGGCTACACCTTC	CASSPPPGRLVPSGGYTF
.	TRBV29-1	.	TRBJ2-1	TGCAGCGTTGTTCTTGAAAGCTCCTACAATGAGCAGTTCTTC	CSVVLESSYNEQFF
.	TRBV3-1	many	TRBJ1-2	TGTGCCAGCGGAAGGGAAGGCGATGGCTACACCTTC	CASGREGDGYTF
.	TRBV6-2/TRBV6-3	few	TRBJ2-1	TGTGCCAGCCTATTGGACACCTACAATGAGCAGTTCTTC	CASLLDTYNEQFF
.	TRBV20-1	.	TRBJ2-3	TGCAGTGCTAGATTCATATCAGGGGGGACAGATACGCAGTATTTT	CSARFISGGTDTQYF
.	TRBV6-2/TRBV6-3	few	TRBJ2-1	TGTGCCAGCAGTGGGGCCAAGACCAGGACATACAATGAGCAGTTCTTC	CASSGAKTRTYNEQFF
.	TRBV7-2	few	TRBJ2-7	TGTGCCAGCAGCATTCCACCGTACGAGCAGTACTTC	CASSIPPYEQYF
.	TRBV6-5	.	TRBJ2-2	TGTGCCAGCAGTTACGAGGGGGTAACCGGGGAGCTGTTTTTT	CASSYEGVTGELFF
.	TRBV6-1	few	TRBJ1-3	TGTGCCAGCAGGAGCCGGGCCGATGGAAACACCATATATTTT	CASRSRADGNTIYF
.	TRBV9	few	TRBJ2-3	TGTGCCAGCAGCGTCGGACTGAAAGGGGGAGATACGCAGTATTTT	CASSVGLKGGDTQYF
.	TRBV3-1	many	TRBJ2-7	TGTGCCAGCAGCCAATTCCCCCCGGCGCCGGCCCTGGGCGAGCAGTACTTC	CASSQFPPAPALGEQYF
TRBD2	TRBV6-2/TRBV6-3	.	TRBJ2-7	TGTGCCAGGGGACTGGGGGACTACCTATCCTACGAGCAGTACTTC	CARGLGDYLSYEQYF
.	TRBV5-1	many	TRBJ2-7	TGCGCCAGCAGCTTGACGGGAGACGTCTACGAGCAGTACTTC	CASSLTGDVYEQYF
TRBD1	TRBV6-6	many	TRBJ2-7	TGTGCCAGCAGTTTGACAGGGGTTAGCGAGCAGTACTTC	CASSLTGVSEQYF
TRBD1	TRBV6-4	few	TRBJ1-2	TGTGCCAGCAGGACAGGGGAGGGGGACTATGGCTACACCTTC	CASRTGEGDYGYTF
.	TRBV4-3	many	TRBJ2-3	TGCGCCAGCAGCCAAGGGGCTAGCTCTCGCACAGATACGCAGTATTTT	CASSQGASSRTDTQYF
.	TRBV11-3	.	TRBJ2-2	TGTGCCAGCAGGGCAAAAACCGGGGAGCTGTTTTTT	CASRAKTGELFF
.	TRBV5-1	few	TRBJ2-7	TGCGCCAGCAGCTTGGCCTTAGGACAGTCCTACGAGCAGTACTTC	CASSLALGQSYEQYF
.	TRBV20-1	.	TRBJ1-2	TGCAGTGCTAGATTGAGACAATTGATAAAAGATGGCTACACCTTC	CSARLRQLIKDGYTF
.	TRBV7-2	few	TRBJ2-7	TGTGCCAGCGGATCACAGAACGTCTACGAGCAGTACTTC	CASGSQNVYEQYF